The 7 T cell receptor beta chains below all came from one sample that was sequenced in a study of blood T cells in healthy people across ages. Alongside a J-beta primer mix, a sample-barcoded 5' primer served in a second PCR lasting about 7 to 11 cycles. Via MiXCR, TCRdb re-called the 5' RACE reads, giving one row per CDR3 protein. The sample has roughly 1,500,000 distinct CDR3 sequences, about 31% seen once. Material for sequencing was blood. The receptors were sampled from a woman aged 25 to 39 in good health.

This chain joins TRBV7-8 and TRBJ2-5; TRBD1 is a possible D gene (6 bases). The J call may be wrong; the DNA end is better matched by TRBJ2-7. The CDR3 extends over 16 amino acids. Germline V gene sequence: CDR1 SGHVS, CDR2 FQNEAQ. The CDR3 sequence is CASSLVYGTQQYEQYF. CDR3 DNA: TGTGCCAGCAGCTTAGTTTACGGGACACAACAATACGAGCAGTACTTC.

Comment on this clonotype: The junction shows a germline mismatch at one end, possibly a read error. V and J are TRBV4-1 and TRBJ1-5; TRBD1 aligns across 8 bases. The germline V gene has CDR1 MGHRA and CDR2 YSYEKL. The CDR3 length is 15 residues. The CDR3 loop reads CASSQEDRAYQPQHF. DNA of the CDR3: TGCGCCAGCAGCCAAGAGGACAGGGCATATCAGCCTCAGCATTTT.

The rearrangement joins TRBV7-2 to TRBJ2-3; D is unclear. There are 16 residues in the CDR3. Per the germline V gene, CDR1 is SGHTA and CDR2 is FQGNSA. V was shortened by 4 bases and J by 8 bases, with 22 bases between the two germline ends. CDR3 sequence reads: CASSYPLHVAYGTQYF. CDR3 sequence (DNA): TGTGCCAGCAGCTATCCCCTACACGTCGCGTACGGTACGCAGTATTTT.

The chain joins TRBV5-1 to TRBJ2-3; 11 bases fit TRBD2. With V trimmed by 1 base and J by 3 bases, 7 bases remained unmatched. From germline, CDR1 is SGHRS and CDR2 YFSETQ. This CDR3 comprises 17 residues. The CDR3 DNA is TGCGCCAGCAGCTTGTTGACTAGCGGGATTTGGACAGATACGCAGTATTTT. Residues: CASSLLTSGIWTDTQYF.

This clonotype has only a few counts. V is TRBV7-8 and J is TRBJ2-7, with TRBD1 matching over 12 bases. The CDR3 loop spans 15 amino acids. Germline assignment: CDR1 SGHVS and CDR2 FQNEAQ. V dropped 5 bases and J dropped 4; count of bases not matched to a gene: 6. CDR3 sequence (DNA): TGTGCCAGCAGCATGGGACAGGGGGCTTATTACGAGCAGTACTTC. Protein product: CASSMGQGAYYEQYF.

The chain recombines TRBV27 with TRBJ2-3, with D unresolved. Germline V gene data show CDR1 as MNHEY and CDR2 as SMNVEV (reference sequence). Trimming left V 5 bases short and J 2 bases short, with 14 bases between. This CDR3 has 15 residues. The CDR3 DNA reads as TGTGCCAGCAGTCCTGACGGCCCAGTCACAGATACGCAGTATTTT. Translating gives CASSPDGPVTDTQYF.

The CDR3: CSARSTSGKDEDTQYF. CDR3 bases: TGCAGTGCTAGATCAACTAGCGGGAAGGACGAAGATACGCAGTATTTT. The V and J genes are TRBV20-1 and TRBJ2-3; 10 bases agree with TRBD2. Germline V lookup: CDR1 DFQATT, CDR2 SNEGSKA (reference sequence). This CDR3 region has 16 residues. Trimming cost V 2 bases and J 5 bases; bases outside gene matches: 10.